This entry lists 32 T cell receptor beta chains sequenced from one sample in a study of cytomegalovirus exposure and HLA in healthy donors. TCRdb's table, derived via immunoSEQ multiplex PCR, lists solely in-frame clones and lacks some. The repertoire has 150,000 to 200,000 clones, approximately 86% of them found once; the top ten carry approximately 2%. Sequencing used PBMCs. All receptors derive from a woman aged 18-29 years in good health and CMV-seronegative.

The rearrangement uses TRBV9 and TRBJ2-1, with 8 bases that match TRBD2. CDR3 size: 15 residues. Losses at the gene ends were 1 base for V and 4 bases for J; bases not matched to a gene: 4. Germline V gives CDR1 SGDLS, CDR2 YYNGEE. The CDR3, as DNA: TGTGCCAGCAGCGTATTGGGGACTAGTTACAATGAGCAGTTCTTC. This gives the protein CASSVLGTSYNEQFF.

This chain joins TRBV5-1 and TRBJ1-2; tentative D call: TRBD1 (6 bases). The CDR3 runs 17 residues. The V gene lost 4 bases and the J gene lost 1 base, with 20 bases spanning the gap. Germline values: CDR1 SGHRS, CDR2 YFSETQ. CDR3 DNA: TGCGCCAGCAGCCCGGGGGGGCCCACTCAACTTAACTATGGCTACACCTTC. Translating it yields CASSPGGPTQLNYGYTF. Full variable domain (outside the CDR3, taken from reference TRBV5-1 and TRBJ1-2): KAGVTQTPRYLIKTRGQQVTLSCSPISGHRSVSWYQQTPGQGLQFLFEYFSETQRNKGNFPGRFSGRQFSNSRSEMNVSTLELGDSALYLCASSPGGPTQLNYGYTFGSGTRLTVV.

CDR3 loop: CASSLLVGGPTDTQYF. The CDR3 bases are TGCGCCAGCAGCTTACTAGTGGGAGGGCCGACAGATACGCAGTATTTT. The chain combines TRBV5-1 with TRBJ2-3, with 7 positions matching TRBD2. The CDR3 loop spans 16 amino acids. Trimming at V came to 2 bases and at J to 3 bases, leaving 9 bases not matched to a gene. CDR1 is SGHRS, CDR2 YFSETQ, per germline.

The V call is TRBV5-1, the J call TRBJ1-1, with D possibly matching TRBD1 (6 bases). CDR3 length equals 15 residues. Per the germline V gene, CDR1 is SGHRS and CDR2 is YFSETQ. Deletions cut 4 bases from V and 1 base from J, with 14 bases between. The CDR3 region is CASSEYTDRNTEAFF. CDR3 bases: TGCGCCAGCAGCGAATACACGGACAGGAACACTGAAGCTTTCTTT.

The rearrangement joins TRBV19 to TRBJ1-1; TRBD1 matches 8 bases. After removal of 3 bases from V and 1 base from J, the junction contained 7 bases not matched to a gene. Germline V gene sequence: CDR1 LNHDA, CDR2 SQIVND (reference sequence). This CDR3 has 16 residues. CDR3 region: CASSMDRANPNTEAFF. CDR3 DNA sequence: TGTGCCAGTAGTATGGACAGGGCAAACCCGAACACTGAAGCTTTCTTT.

This clone was seen more than once but under ten times. The rearrangement joins TRBV21-1 to TRBJ1-6. TRBV21-1 is given as a pseudogene. The CDR3 loop spans 19 amino acids. The CDR3 reads CASSKVPSPRPPANSPLHF. In nucleotides, the CDR3 is TGTGCCAGCAGCAAAGTTCCGAGCCCCCGTCCCCCTGCGAATTCACCCCTCCACTTT.

This rearrangement joins TRBV6-1 to TRBJ1-5; D remains ambiguous. Germline loops: CDR1 MNHNS, CDR2 SASEGT. With 4 bases removed from V and 4 bases from J, the gap between germline ends came to 23 bases. There are 18 residues in the CDR3. The CDR3 DNA follows: TGTGCCAGCAGTGGACTGTGGTTGGCGCCGAGCGGTAATCAGCCCCAGCATTTT. Its protein product is CASSGLWLAPSGNQPQHF.

The chain recombines TRBV19 with TRBJ2-3; D gene unclear. Germline assignment: CDR1 LNHDA and CDR2 SQIVND (reference sequence). CDR3 length equals 14 residues. V was trimmed by 5 bases and J by 7 bases, leaving 16 bases between them. CDR3 bases: TGTGCCAGTAGTCTCCGACACGTTGCCCATACGCAGTATTTT. It yields the protein CASSLRHVAHTQYF. The full variable domain, rest sourced from reference TRBV19 and TRBJ2-3, is DGGITQSPKYLFRKEGQNVTLSCEQNLNHDAMYWYRQDPGQGLRLIYYSQIVNDFQKGDIAEGYSVSREKKESFPLTVTSAQKNPTAFYLCASSLRHVAHTQYFGPGTRLTVL.

V and J are TRBV11-2 and TRBJ2-7; 9 bases agree with TRBD1. Germline V gene sequence: CDR1 SGHAT, CDR2 FQNNGV. V was clipped by 2 bases and J by 3 bases; unmatched bases: 11. This CDR3 region has 17 residues. This CDR3 is CASSLNRGRFPYYEQYF. CDR3 coding DNA: TGTGCCAGCAGCTTAAACAGGGGGCGTTTCCCCTACTACGAGCAGTACTTC.

As DNA, the CDR3 is TGCGCCAGCAGCCCGTACGGACTAGCGGACAATGAGCAGTTCTTC. As protein: CASSPYGLADNEQFF. This chain links TRBV4-1 with TRBJ2-1; TRBD2 matches 10 bases. The CDR3 covers 15 residues. V lost 4 bases, J lost 5 bases, and 5 bases stayed unmatched. CDR1 MGHRA and CDR2 YSYEKL come from the germline V gene.

To note about this clone: Other DNA sequences in the sample encode the same CDR3. J is TRBJ1-2 and V is TRBV25-1, with 11 bases identical to TRBD1. The CDR3 length is 18 residues. Germline lookup yields CDR1 MGHDK and CDR2 SYGVNS. The V and J ends lost 3 bases and 9 bases, in that order; junction bases with no gene match: 18. The CDR3 protein is CASSDLRWTGGKGARYTF. CDR3 nucleotides: TGTGCCAGCAGTGATTTGCGTTGGACAGGGGGCAAGGGGGCCCGCTACACCTTC.

The chain links TRBV5-6 to TRBJ2-2, with 14 bases fitting TRBD2. V trimming: 5 bases; J trimming: 4 bases; junction bases outside the gene matches: 4. CDR3 length: 16 amino acids. Germline V gene sequence: CDR1 SGHDT, CDR2 YYEEEE. CDR3 in DNA: TGTGCCAGCAGACTGACTAGCGGGGGGGCCACCGGGGAGCTGTTTTTT. As protein: CASRLTSGGATGELFF. The full variable domain, its missing parts supplied by reference TRBV5-6 and TRBJ2-2, is DAGVTQSPTHLIKTRGQQVTLRCSPKSGHDTVSWYQQALGQGPQFIFQYYEEEERQRGNFPDRFSGHQFPNYSSELNVNALLLGDSALYLCASRLTSGGATGELFFGEGSRLTVL.

The gene calls are TRBV7-6 and TRBJ1-2, with D tentatively TRBD1 (6 bases). V lost 2 bases and J lost 8, with 9 bases in between. CDR1 is SGHVS and CDR2 is FNYEAQ in the germline V gene. The CDR3 extends over 12 amino acids. CDR3: CASSLTGLGYTF. CDR3 DNA: TGTGCCAGCAGCTTAACAGGGTTAGGCTACACCTTC.

The CDR3 spells CASSVDGGVYGYTF. CDR3 bases: TGTGCCAGCAGCGTAGATGGGGGGGTTTATGGCTACACCTTC. The chain carries TRBV9 and TRBJ1-2; possible D gene TRBD1, 5 bases. V was clipped by 0 bases and J by 5 bases, with 11 bases between them. The germline gives CDR1 SGDLS, CDR2 YYNGEE. This CDR3 has 14 residues.

V gene TRBV6-5 combines with J gene TRBJ1-2; D perhaps matches TRBD1 (5 bases). This CDR3 is built from 11 residues. Germline loops: CDR1 MNHEY, CDR2 SVGAGI. With 8 bases removed from V and 8 bases from J, the gap between germline ends came to 12 bases. The CDR3 nucleotides are TGTGCCAGCGGCGGGGGAGGGGGCTACACCTTC. Its translation: CASGGGGGYTF.

The chain is built from TRBV5-1 and TRBJ2-7; D may be TRBD1 (6 bases). V was cut by 1 base and J by 5 bases, with 10 bases left in between. The germline CDR1 and CDR2 sequences are SGHRS and YFSETQ. This CDR3 has 13 amino acids. The CDR3 here is CASSLSGDNEQYF. Here the CDR3 DNA reads TGCGCCAGCAGCTTGTCCGGGGACAACGAGCAGTACTTC.

The chain couples TRBV28 to TRBJ1-5; D is perhaps TRBD1 (5 bases). V lost 1 base and J lost 0, with 7 bases in between. The CDR3 consists of 15 residues. The germline gives CDR1 MDHEN, CDR2 SYDVKM. CDR3 protein: CASSLSGISNQPQHF. CDR3 DNA sequence: TGTGCCAGCAGTTTATCAGGGATTAGCAATCAGCCCCAGCATTTT.

The V gene is TRBV5-6, the J gene TRBJ1-1; 11 bases line up with TRBD1. CDR3 length: 17 amino acids. V gave up 4 bases and J gave up 0 bases; unmatched junction bases: 8. Germline loops: CDR1 SGHDT, CDR2 YYEEEE. The CDR3 DNA reads TGTGCCAGCAGCCCGCTTAGGGACAGGGGGATGAACACTGAAGCTTTCTTT. This sequence encodes CASSPLRDRGMNTEAFF.

The chain is built from TRBV11-2 and TRBJ2-3; D remains unclear. The germline V and J ends were trimmed by 1 base and 5 bases, with 7 bases remaining between them. The CDR3 is 13 residues long. Germline-derived CDR1 and CDR2 are SGHAT and FQNNGV. The CDR3 sequence is CASSLAPRDTQYF. In DNA form, the CDR3 reads TGTGCCAGCAGCTTAGCCCCCAGAGATACGCAGTATTTT.

This sequence joins TRBV6-1 and TRBJ1-2, with 7 bases identical to TRBD1. Looked up from germline, CDR1 is MNHNS and CDR2 is SASEGT. Trimming at V came to 3 bases and at J to 7 bases, leaving 8 bases not matched to a gene. This CDR3 spans 14 amino acids. CDR3 loop: CASSDPDRAGGYTF. The CDR3 region has the DNA TGTGCCAGCAGTGATCCTGACAGGGCTGGTGGCTACACCTTC.

This clone was seen only once. The chain uses TRBV15 and TRBJ1-3, with D uncertain. CDR1 LNHNV and CDR2 YYDKDF come from the germline V gene (reference sequence). The ends were cut back, 3 bases at V and 0 bases at J, with 12 bases in the middle. The CDR3 loop spans 16 amino acids. The CDR3 loop reads CATSSPTMSSGNTIYF. In DNA form, the CDR3 reads TGTGCCACCAGCAGCCCCACGATGAGCTCTGGAAACACCATATATTTT.

Worth noting for this clone: Other DNA sequences in the sample encode the same CDR3. This chain joins TRBV27 and TRBJ1-5, with D tentatively TRBD1 (6 bases). The CDR3 consists of 14 residues. From germline, CDR1 is MNHEY and CDR2 SMNVEV (reference sequence). V was cut by 3 bases and J by 2 bases, with 8 bases left in between. The CDR3 is CASSFSGGNQPQHF. CDR3 bases: TGTGCCAGCAGTTTTTCAGGGGGCAATCAGCCCCAGCATTTT.

V gene TRBV5-1 combines with J gene TRBJ2-1; D remains ambiguous. V dropped 4 bases and J dropped 0 bases, with 14 bases sitting between them. Germline assignment: CDR1 SGHRS and CDR2 YFSETQ. The CDR3 has 16 residues. The CDR3 loop reads CASSAPRESSYNEQFF. The CDR3 DNA is TGCGCCAGCAGCGCGCCACGCGAGAGCTCCTACAATGAGCAGTTCTTC.

The V and J genes are TRBV19 and TRBJ2-7; TRBD1 aligns across 9 bases. The V gene end was trimmed by 5 bases and the J gene end by 5 bases; junction bases not matched to a gene: 7. The CDR3 covers 14 residues. The germline V gene has CDR1 LNHDA and CDR2 SQIVND (reference sequence). CDR3 sequence (DNA): TGTGCCAGTAGTCGGGACAGGGATGCCCACGAGCAGTACTTC. This encodes CASSRDRDAHEQYF. Using reference TRBV19 and TRBJ2-7 for the parts outside the CDR3, the full variable domain is DGGITQSPKYLFRKEGQNVTLSCEQNLNHDAMYWYRQDPGQGLRLIYYSQIVNDFQKGDIAEGYSVSREKKESFPLTVTSAQKNPTAFYLCASSRDRDAHEQYFGPGTRLTVT.

The chain has TRBV11-2 and TRBJ2-7, with 8 bases aligning to TRBD1. CDR3 length: 15 residues. Germline trimming cut 5 bases from V and 4 bases from J; bases unmatched to any gene: 10. The germline V gene has CDR1 SGHAT and CDR2 FQNNGV. Here the CDR3 DNA reads TGTGCCAGCAGCGCCCGGGACAGGTCTAATTACGAGCAGTACTTC. Its translation is CASSARDRSNYEQYF.

The CDR3 DNA sequence: TGCAGCGTCCAGTCTAGCGGGGGGGACTACAATGAGCAGTTCTTC. As protein: CSVQSSGGDYNEQFF. The chain employs TRBV29-1 and TRBJ2-1, with 12 bases fitting TRBD2. The CDR3 extends over 15 amino acids. Per the germline V gene, CDR1 is SQVTM and CDR2 is ANQGSEA. V was clipped by 6 bases and J by 3 bases; unmatched bases: 6.

The chain joins TRBV2 to TRBJ1-2; 8 bases align to TRBD1. The CDR3 loop spans 15 amino acids. Germline V lookup: CDR1 SNHLY, CDR2 FYNNEI. Germline trimming cut 6 bases from V and 4 bases from J; bases unmatched to any gene: 10. This CDR3 is CASRLADRDLYGYTF. Written as DNA, the CDR3 is TGTGCCAGCAGGCTTGCGGACAGGGACCTCTATGGCTACACCTTC.

J is TRBJ2-3 and V is TRBV19, with a possible D match to TRBD1 (6 bases). The length of the CDR3 is 14 residues. Germline CDR1 is LNHDA and CDR2 is SQIVND (reference sequence). V dropped 6 bases and J dropped 6 bases, with 16 bases sitting between them. The CDR3 sequence is CASRSGAGGDTQYF. The CDR3 nucleotides are TGTGCCAGTAGGTCAGGGGCGGGCGGGGATACGCAGTATTTT.

In this sample, this clone turned up once. The chain joins TRBV14 to TRBJ1-2, with TRBD1 matching over 11 bases. CDR1 and CDR2 from the germline V gene are SGHDN and FVKESK. This CDR3 contains 14 residues. The V and J ends lost 3 bases and 7 bases, in that order; junction bases with no gene match: 4. CDR3 DNA sequence: TGTGCCAGCAGCCACGGCGGGACAGGGGGTGGCTACACCTTC. It encodes CASSHGGTGGGYTF.

The V and J genes are TRBV14 and TRBJ1-1; D possibly corresponds to TRBD1 (5 bases). Germline assignment: CDR1 SGHDN and CDR2 FVKESK. The CDR3 has 11 amino acids. V was clipped by 4 bases and J by 7 bases, with 7 bases between them. The CDR3 coding sequence is TGTGCCAGCAGCCGAGGACATGAAGCTTTCTTT. Residues: CASSRGHEAFF. Filled out from reference TRBV14 and TRBJ1-1, the complete variable domain reads EAGVTQFPSHSVIEKGQTVTLRCDPISGHDNLYWYRRVMGKEIKFLLHFVKESKQDESGMPNNRFLAERTGGTYSTLKVQPAELEDSGVYFCASSRGHEAFFGQGTRLTVV.

The chain employs TRBV4-1 and TRBJ2-1; 8 nucleotides agree with TRBD2. V was clipped by 1 base and J by 13 bases; unmatched bases: 12. CDR3 length: 15 residues. Germline CDR1 is MGHRA and CDR2 is YSYEKL. As DNA, the CDR3 is TGCGCCAGCAGCCAAGCTGTGGTAGCGGGAAACGGACAGTTCTTC. This sequence encodes CASSQAVVAGNGQFF.

The genes are TRBV5-4 and TRBJ1-1; maybe TRBD1 (5 bases). The CDR3 covers 14 residues. The V end was cut by 0 bases, the J end by 3 bases, with 9 bases between. Germline V gene data show CDR1 as SGHNT and CDR2 as YYREEE (reference sequence). CDR3 residues: CASSLGGTHTEAFF. In DNA, the CDR3 is TGTGCCAGCAGCTTGGGGGGCACTCACACTGAAGCTTTCTTT. Together with reference TRBV5-4 and TRBJ1-1, the CDR3 gives the full variable domain: ETGVTQSPTHLIKTRGQQVTLRCSSQSGHNTVSWYQQALGQGPQFIFQYYREEENGRGNFPPRFSGLQFPNYSSELNVNALELDDSALYLCASSLGGTHTEAFFGQGTRLTVV.